This T cell receptor (beta chain) is drawn from a study of blood T cell repertoires in COVID-19. Study-level background: Samples representing acute and convalescent COVID-19 were sourced from the United States, Italy and Spain.

Seattle patient enrollment occurred during active infection, with longitudinal follow-up thereafter. TCRdb keeps only in-frame clones here, not all; method: immunoSEQ multiplex PCR. In the table there are fewer than 80,000 clones, roughly four fifths of which are singletons. J was trimmed by 6 bases and V by 6 bases; bases with no gene match: 10. This CDR3 contains 14 residues. The germline V gene encodes CDR1 MNHEY and CDR2 SVGEGT. The chain recombines TRBV6-2 or TRBV6-3 with TRBJ2-7, with 8 bases matching TRBD1. This receptor was obtained from a man between 50 and 59 years old with COVID-19, enrolled during active disease. Sequencing was performed on peripheral blood. CDR3 sequence: CASSLLQGAGEQYF. The CDR3 bases are TGTGCCAGCAGCCTCTTGCAGGGGGCAGGCGAGCAGTACTTC.